The 12 T cell receptor beta chains presented below share a single source sample, sequenced in a study of T cell responses to AZD1222 COVID-19 vaccine. Measured with immunoSEQ multiplex PCR; TCRdb has only the in-frame clones, and not every one. The sample yields approximately 120,000 clones, around 87% seen once. The source material was peripheral blood, sampled on day 0 of AZD1222 vaccination. The receptors were sampled from an adult in good health.

The J gene is TRBJ1-1, the V gene TRBV4-1; D may be TRBD1 (5 bases). Between the trimmed V and J ends, which lost 6 bases and 3 bases, there was a span of 11 bases. The germline gives CDR1 MGHRA, CDR2 YSYEKL. CDR3 length: 13 amino acids. CDR3 amino acids: CASRHAGDTEAFF. The DNA of the CDR3 is TGCGCCAGCAGGCACGCGGGGGACACTGAAGCTTTCTTT.

The rearrangement joins TRBV7-3 to TRBJ2-1; 7 bases fit TRBD2. CDR3 length: 17 amino acids. With V trimmed by 5 bases and J by 0 bases, 10 bases remained unmatched. Per the germline V gene, CDR1 is SGHTA and CDR2 is FQGTGA. The CDR3 DNA sequence: TGTGCCAGCAGCCCCCCGGAGGGCGGGAGCTCCTACAATGAGCAGTTCTTC. Protein sequence: CASSPPEGGSSYNEQFF.

The chain links TRBV27 to TRBJ1-2; D might be TRBD1 (6 bases). Germline values: CDR1 MNHEY, CDR2 SMNVEV (reference sequence). CDR3 length: 15 residues. The V and J ends lost 2 bases and 8 bases respectively, with 18 bases between them. The CDR3 coding sequence is TGTGCCAGCAGTTTAAGGGACACTCCGTTTGCCGGCTACACCTTC. It encodes CASSLRDTPFAGYTF.

In its sample, this clone was seen once. The chain joins TRBV6-5 to TRBJ2-1; 7 bases fit TRBD1. V gave up 6 bases and J gave up 9 bases; unmatched junction bases: 5. This CDR3 comprises 12 residues. Germline CDR1 and CDR2: MNHEY and SVGAGI. The CDR3, as DNA: TGTGCCAGCAGCCGAGACAGGGTTGAGCAGTTCTTC. Translation gives CASSRDRVEQFF.

As for this clone: The sample carries other DNA sequences with the same CDR3. This CDR3 is CASSIWVSGANVLTF. In nucleotides, the CDR3 is TGTGCCAGTAGTATTTGGGTGTCTGGGGCCAACGTCCTGACTTTC. This sequence joins TRBV19 and TRBJ2-6; D is undetermined. Looked up from germline, CDR1 is LNHDA and CDR2 is SQIVND (reference sequence). Trimming removed 3 bases from V and 1 base from J, with 7 bases in between. This CDR3 spans 15 amino acids.

The chain is built from TRBV4-3 and TRBJ2-7, with 8 positions matching TRBD1. The V and J ends lost 2 bases and 7 bases, in that order; junction bases with no gene match: 4. CDR1 LGHNA and CDR2 YSLEER come from the germline V gene. The CDR3 runs to 13 residues. The CDR3 sequence: CASSQYRDREQYF. CDR3 DNA sequence: TGCGCCAGCAGCCAATACCGGGACAGGGAGCAGTACTTC.

The CDR3 DNA reads as TGTGCCAGCAGCCAGGGCCCTCCTAATGAGCAGTTCTTC. It translates to CASSQGPPNEQFF. The chain is built from TRBV5-4 and TRBJ2-1, with a possible D match to TRBD1 (5 bases). Germline values: CDR1 SGHNT, CDR2 YYREEE (reference sequence). This CDR3 is 13 amino acids long. Deletions cut 4 bases from V and 7 bases from J, with 12 bases between.

This chain joins TRBV10-1 and TRBJ1-2; no reliable D call. V lost 3 bases, J lost 6 bases, and 20 bases lay in between. The CDR3 spans 16 residues. Germline CDR1 is WNHNN and CDR2 is SYGVQD (reference sequence). CDR3 loop: CASSEVGRVVEDGYTF. For the CDR3, the DNA is TGCGCCAGCAGTGAAGTGGGCCGGGTGGTGGAGGATGGCTACACCTTC.

This clone was seen a few times. The chain has TRBV9 and TRBJ1-6; D unresolved. The CDR3 consists of 14 residues. The germline V and J ends were trimmed by 0 bases and 7 bases, with 8 bases remaining between them. CDR1 and CDR2 (germline): SGDLS, YYNGEE. The CDR3 DNA follows: TGTGCCAGCAGCGTAGTTGAAGGGAATTCACCCCTCCACTTT. Protein product: CASSVVEGNSPLHF.

The chain has TRBV14 and TRBJ2-2; TRBD1 aligns across 7 bases. V lost 3 bases to trimming and J lost 5 bases; unmatched junction nucleotides: 3. The CDR3 consists of 14 residues. Germline V gene sequence: CDR1 SGHDN, CDR2 FVKESK. CDR3 amino acids: CASSQTGKTGELFF. The CDR3 bases are TGTGCCAGCAGCCAGACAGGGAAAACCGGGGAGCTGTTTTTT.

This chain links TRBV27 with TRBJ2-7; 12 bases map to TRBD2. Trimming cost V 6 bases and J 6 bases; bases outside gene matches: 6. Germline V CDR1 and CDR2: MNHEY, SMNVEV (reference sequence). The CDR3 spans 14 residues. CDR3 DNA sequence: TGTGCCAGCAGGCAGACTAGCGGGAGACGCGAGCAGTACTTC. Residues: CASRQTSGRREQYF.

This chain links TRBV5-1 with TRBJ2-1, with a weak D call TRBD1 (6 bases). The ends were cut back, 4 bases at V and 9 bases at J, with 11 bases in the middle. CDR3 size: 12 residues. Germline CDR1 is SGHRS and CDR2 is YFSETQ. The DNA of the CDR3 is TGCGCCAGCAGCATCGGACAGACTGAGCAGTTCTTC. Translating it yields CASSIGQTEQFF.